This TCR beta chain was obtained from a study of cytomegalovirus exposure and HLA in healthy donors (dated by TCRdb to the late 2010s). Study-level background: According to an earlier analysis of 587 of the donors, roughly 180 million T cells yielded approximately 120 million unique TCR beta sequences and roughly 280 Gb of sequence data. Roughly 320 gigabases of sequencing data and around 90 million unique TCR sequences made up an early release that covered 500 to 650 HLA-typed donors. Of the roughly 400 genotyped donors, roughly 80% fell in the genetic ancestry cluster associated with self-reported Caucasian donors. The study was designed to test whether signatures of past pathogen exposure could be identified by cataloging public T cell receptors. The study profiled the T cell repertoires of 500 to 800 subjects by immunosequencing and related them to cytomegalovirus serostatus. A separate validation cohort of 100 to 150 different subjects was used in addition to the roughly 700-subject first cohort. To predict cytomegalovirus infection status, the study combined high-throughput TCR immunosequencing, statistical association of individual TCRs with disease status, and machine learning. To study patterns of TCR occurrence, a later analysis re-analyzed previously published TCR beta repertoires from under 750 donors and added high-resolution HLA genotyping. The later analysis used no new phenotypic data to find candidate immune exposures, relying instead on TCR beta sequences and their occurrence across donors. To decide whether each TCR beta V gene segment behaved as functional or pseudogenic, an earlier analysis of fewer than 750 of the donors relied on high-throughput TCR beta sequencing. Alongside the repertoire data, information on donor age, sex, ethnicity and CMV serostatus was compiled. Genome-wide SNP genotypes for about 65% of the roughly 670 donors were used in a later genetic analysis, which treated that subset as a discovery cohort. Every repertoire in the discovery cohort had been generated on one and the same sequencing platform. Both class I and class II loci were covered by HLA typing, at four-digit resolution. The number of donors typed differed by locus, with about 620-630 for A, B, C, DRB1 and DQB1, 522 for DQA1, over 600 for DPA1, and roughly 450 for DPB1. About five DR-DQ haplotypes were treated as single units for association and clustering because of strong linkage in the cohort. Among a few hundred genotyped donors of the cohort, an average of approximately 250,000 unique TCR beta nucleotide sequences were sequenced per donor, about a sixth of them non-productive.

Overall study outcomes, separate from this receptor: According to the authors, the approach could potentially be generalized to other disease states and immunological phenotypes. Across donors, most TCR sequences were observed very rarely, whereas some public TCRs were present in many individuals. Correlated functional status among segregating V segments might reflect linkage disequilibrium, but an unknown experimental factor could not be ruled out. Compared with the roughly 700-donor mean, donors in an Asian-associated ancestry cluster had fewer N-insertions in productive TCRs, according to a later genetic analysis. A few of the identified cytomegalovirus-associated TCR beta chains were confirmed in vitro to be specific for cytomegalovirus antigens. In the study, 150 to 200 TCR beta chains were listed as associated with cytomegalovirus. Sequencing depth was assumed to be roughly uniform across donors in the presence/absence analyses, though that assumption may not hold. Because some donors lacked HLA typing at each locus, the association tests relied only on the typed subset. According to a later analysis, TCR association rates differed among HLA loci, with DRB1 alleles showing the most associated TCRs and HLA-C alleles showing the fewest. Over 15 rarely observed V segments, including chromosome 9 orphons, were excluded from the earlier analysis of some 590 of the donors because counts were too low. A group of highly shared sequence variants was considered likely to be a technical artifact of the sequencing pipeline. In a later analysis, most CMV-associated TCR beta chains were found to appear HLA-restricted, with HLA associations seemingly driven largely by CMV exposure. Strong co-occurrence of HLA alleles, especially DR and DQ, made assigning TCR associations to individual alleles difficult. Only TCR beta chains were sequenced in this cohort, and the absence of alpha or paired-chain data limited detectable features. Broadly in line with IMGT annotations, most TCR beta V segments showed up in productive rearrangements about 90% or about 30% of the time in an earlier analysis of roughly 590 of the donors. Specific HLA alleles were associated with 15,000 to 20,000 TCR beta sequences at a false discovery rate of 0.05 in a later analysis. Immune exposure information for the cohort was limited to CMV serostatus. In both the original and validation cohorts, the classifier was reported to diagnose cytomegalovirus status with high specificity and sensitivity. A later genetic analysis associated a missense DCLRE1C variant with V-gene and J-gene trimming of TCR beta chains, and an independent cohort replicated the association. In a later analysis, several top co-occurrence clusters were reported to appear linked to parvovirus B19, influenza, CMV and Epstein-Barr virus. A further reported finding was that TCR beta sequences accurately predicted the HLA-A and HLA-B alleles for most subjects in the first cohort. In a later analysis, HLA-associated TCR beta chains were found to be more clonally expanded and to have lower generation probabilities than equally common non-associated chains. Because the 87-base-pair reads could not distinguish some IMGT-functional V segments, including TRBV6-2 and TRBV6-3, those segments were excluded.

With respect to this clone: Its specific antigen is unknown. There are no base qualities to consult, and no much larger clone falls within one base.

The germline V gene yields LGHNA for CDR1 and YSLEER for CDR2. CDR3 length: 17 amino acids, cysteine to phenylalanine. Left in the record is the CDR3 DNA by itself, 51 bases read in frame from the first base. Trimming takes 0 bases off V and 4 bases off J; junction bases not matched to a gene: 11. The cohort was made up of 666 healthy bone marrow donors. Cohort members were all nominally healthy when sampled, although unrecorded immune exposures were likely present. The donor was CMV seropositive and was included in the group of some 290 seropositive cohort members. A peripheral blood sample was collected from each donor, and TCR beta sequencing was performed on peripheral blood mononuclear cells. Genomic DNA extraction from the blood cell samples was performed with the Qiagen DNeasy Blood Extraction Kit. The protocol used for the library was the immunoSEQ multiplex PCR assay. For the multiplex PCR, a mixture combining 60 forward primers for TCR Vbeta segments and 13 reverse primers for TCR Jbeta segments was used. The CDR3 region of rearranged TCR beta genes was amplified from genomic DNA with a multiplex PCR assay. The Illumina HiSeq System was used to sequence the amplified TCR beta libraries as 87-base-pair reads. As for the original processing: A later analysis tallied 75 million to 95 million unique TCR beta chains across the 600 to 700 repertoires, and some 10 million of those chains were shared by two or more donors. Raw reads were error-corrected and collapsed into unique sequences with a nearest-neighbor algorithm that merged closely related sequences to remove PCR and sequencing errors. Alignment of CDR3 sequences to IMGT reference sequences was used to assign V, D and J gene segments. For a sequence to be retained, a match of at least six nucleotides to both a V gene segment and a J gene segment was required. A rearrangement counted as productive if the CDR3 had no stop codons and remained in frame with V and J, and every other rearrangement counted as non-productive. CDR3 was defined by IMGT convention, running from the second conserved V-encoded cysteine to the conserved J-encoded phenylalanine. In an earlier analysis of more than 550 of the donors, sequences lacking an unambiguous match to a single V gene segment were excluded. An earlier analysis of 450 to 650 of the donors called V segments functional above 56.7% productive rearrangements and segregating when the between-donor standard deviation exceeded 5%. A statistical classification framework was built to diagnose cytomegalovirus status from the catalog of TCR beta chain sequences. V and J gene assignment, in a later analysis, came from comparing TCR nucleotide sequences with IMGT/GENE-DB human TR gene sequences. A later analysis assigned CDR3 sequences and most-parsimonious VDJ recombination scenarios with the TCRdist pipeline. In a later analysis, each TCR beta chain was defined by its CDR3 amino acid sequence together with its V-gene family, and reads without a unique V-gene family were excluded. A later analysis removed several hundred highly shared, low-generation-probability nucleotide sequences to deal with suspected cross-contamination and a sequencing artifact. A later analysis calculated a clonal expansion index for each public chain from normalized within-repertoire ranks of inferred template counts. A later analysis computed generation probabilities with a VDJ recombination model fitted to out-of-frame rearrangements, and checked the results against IGoR. A later analysis scored TCR-TCR, TCR-HLA and TCR-CMV co-occurrence with hypergeometric tests, applying a repertoire-size bias correction to TCR pairs. False discovery rates were estimated in a later analysis by permuting HLA or CMV assignments 20 times. In a later analysis, co-occurring TCRs were grouped using DBSCAN, with TCRdist sequence similarity added in when clustering inside HLA-allele-positive subsets. For co-occurrence clustering, repertoires with fewer than 30,000 or more than 120,000 public chains were excluded, along with a handful of repertoires with anomalous nucleotide sharing. Not all clones reach the TCRdb copy of this immuneACCESS table, which keeps in-frame sequences only. Checked studies attribute under half of the gap to unresolved V genes and leave the rest unexplained. The V and J calls and clone size are taken from that table; D and trimming were inferred from the DNA. The sample data list approximately 97,000 clones, and around three quarters of these were observed just once. The ten largest clones represent 2.5% to 3.5% of the sample.

The chain links TRBV4-3 with TRBJ1-2, with 7 middle bases fitting TRBD1. The material sequenced was PBMCs. This clonotype originated in a male donor in good health and CMV-seropositive. CDR3 region: CASSQEGANRGIYGYTF. The DNA reads as follows: TGCGCCAGCAGCCAAGAGGGGGCCAACAGGGGCATCTATGGCTACACCTTC.